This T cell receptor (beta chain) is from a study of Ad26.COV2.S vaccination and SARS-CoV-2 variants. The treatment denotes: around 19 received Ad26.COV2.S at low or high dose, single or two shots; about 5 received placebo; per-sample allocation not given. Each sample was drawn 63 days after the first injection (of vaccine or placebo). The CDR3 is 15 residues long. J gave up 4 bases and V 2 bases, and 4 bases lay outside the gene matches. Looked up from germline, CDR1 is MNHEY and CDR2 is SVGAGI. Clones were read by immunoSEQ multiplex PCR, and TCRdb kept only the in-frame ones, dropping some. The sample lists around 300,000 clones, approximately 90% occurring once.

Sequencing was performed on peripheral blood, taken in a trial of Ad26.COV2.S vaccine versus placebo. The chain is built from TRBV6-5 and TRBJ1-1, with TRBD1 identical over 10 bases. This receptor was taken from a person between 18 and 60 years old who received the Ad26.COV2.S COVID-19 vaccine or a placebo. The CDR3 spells CASSYDRGLTTEAFF. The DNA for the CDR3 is TGTGCCAGCAGTTACGACAGGGGGCTGACCACTGAAGCTTTCTTT.